Listed here are 13 T cell receptor beta chains from one sample, sequenced in a study of shared clonotypes between healthy human individuals. Data came from immunoSEQ multiplex PCR; TCRdb stores just in-frame clones and leaves some out. The sample consists of approximately 2,000,000 clones, just under 95% of them appearing once. Naive CD8 cells were CD45RO-negative, positively selected for CCR7, excluding terminally differentiated effector memory CD45RA+ cells. Material for sequencing was naive CD8+ T cells from PBMCs. The receptors here all came from a man between 18 and 35 years old in good health. Some clones in this sample may be carry-over from other donors' samples.

Worth noting for this clone: This sample also contains other DNA sequences that code for the same CDR3. The V gene is TRBV9, the J gene TRBJ1-5; the match to TRBD1 covers 8 bases. Germline values: CDR1 SGDLS, CDR2 YYNGEE. Trimming took 3 bases from V and 7 from J; bases not matched to a gene: 6. CDR3 length: 14 amino acids. CDR3 DNA: TGTGCCAGCAGCGCCGGACAGGGTGGCCAGCCCCAGCATTTT. Its translation: CASSAGQGGQPQHF.

This chain connects TRBV27 to TRBJ2-7; 13 bases are shared with TRBD2. V trimming: 4 bases; J trimming: 5 bases; junction bases outside the gene matches: 5. CDR1 MNHEY and CDR2 SMNVEV come from the germline V gene (reference sequence). This CDR3 has 15 amino acids. The CDR3 DNA reads as TGTGCCAGCAGTTCCGGACTAGCGGGAGTTCACGAGCAGTACTTC. Protein: CASSSGLAGVHEQYF.

The chain carries TRBV4-1 and TRBJ2-7; TRBD1 or TRBD2 may be the D gene (5 bases each). V lost 2 bases and J lost 3, with 11 bases in between. The germline gives CDR1 MGHRA, CDR2 YSYEKL. The CDR3 consists of 14 residues. The CDR3, as DNA: TGCGCCAGCAGCCAAACGGGACGGAGCTACGAGCAGTACTTC. It specifies CASSQTGRSYEQYF.

J is TRBJ2-5 and V is TRBV12-5, with TRBD1 matching over 8 bases. The CDR3 has 17 residues. Trimming removed 6 bases from V and 2 bases from J; junction bases left unmatched: 14. CDR1 is LGHNT, CDR2 FRNRAP, per germline. CDR3 amino acids: CASGRYNGTGEQETQYF. CDR3 nucleotide sequence: TGTGCTAGTGGGCGATACAACGGGACAGGCGAACAAGAGACCCAGTACTTC.

As to this clone: Distinct nucleotide sequences in the sample also encode this CDR3. This rearrangement joins TRBV27 to TRBJ1-1; D is unclear. Germline values: CDR1 MNHEY, CDR2 SMNVEV (reference sequence). The CDR3 spans 13 residues. Trimming took off 6 bases at V and 1 base at J, with 9 bases between the two ends. CDR3 in amino acids: CASSLTENTEAFF. CDR3 bases: TGTGCCAGCAGCTTAACAGAGAACACTGAAGCTTTCTTT.

J is TRBJ1-2 and V is TRBV4-1; D perhaps matches TRBD1 (5 bases). Trimming pared 0 bases from V and 6 bases from J, leaving 14 bases between. The germline CDR1 and CDR2 sequences are MGHRA and YSYEKL. This CDR3 is built from 15 residues. In DNA form, the CDR3 reads TGCGCCAGCAGCCAAGATTTCGTCAGGGTAAATGGCTACACCTTC. Protein product: CASSQDFVRVNGYTF.

As for this clone: Different DNA sequences within this sample yield the same CDR3. The V and J genes are TRBV18 and TRBJ2-7; 9 nucleotides line up with TRBD1. The CDR3 sequence is 14 residues long. V was pared by 5 bases and J by 3 bases, with 5 bases of the junction left unmatched. Germline V CDR1 and CDR2: KGHSH, LQKENI. CDR3: CASSTDRGDYEQYF. The DNA for the CDR3 is TGTGCCAGCTCAACCGACAGGGGGGACTACGAGCAGTACTTC.

This sequence joins TRBV28 and TRBJ2-2; a possible D gene is TRBD1 (6 bases). Trimming stripped 6 bases from V and 6 bases from J, with 8 bases between. CDR3 length equals 12 residues. The germline CDR1 and CDR2 sequences are MDHEN and SYDVKM. For the CDR3, the DNA is TGTGCCAGCAGAACAGGGTCCGGGGAGCTGTTTTTT. It is translated as CASRTGSGELFF.

The genes are TRBV5-4 and TRBJ1-2, with D uncertain. Trimming cost V 0 bases and J 6 bases, with 18 bases left between them. The CDR3 contains 16 residues. Germline V gives CDR1 SGHNT, CDR2 YYREEE (reference sequence). As DNA, the CDR3 is TGTGCCAGCAGCTTGGGTCGCGTACGTGGATTGGATGGCTACACCTTC. Translated: CASSLGRVRGLDGYTF.

Remarks on this clone: The junction differs from germline at one of its ends, possibly a read error. CDR3 in amino acids: CASSGNQVNEELFF. The CDR3 DNA reads as TGTGCCAGCAGTGGAAACCAGGTCAATGAAGAACTGTTTTTT. The rearrangement links TRBV25-1 to TRBJ1-4; D gene unclear. The CDR3 totals 14 residues. Germline assignment: CDR1 MGHDK and CDR2 SYGVNS. The entire variable domain, with the rest obtained from reference TRBV25-1 and TRBJ1-4, is as follows: EADIYQTPRYLVIGTGKKITLECSQTMGHDKMYWYQQDPGMELHLIHYSYGVNSTEKGDLSSESTVSRIRTEHFPLTLESARPSHTSQYLCASSGNQVNEELFFGSGTQLSVL.

The V gene is TRBV7-9, the J gene TRBJ2-3; D gene ambiguous. V gave up 4 bases and J gave up 0 bases, with 11 bases separating them. The CDR3 is made up of 15 amino acids. Germline V gene sequence: CDR1 SEHNR, CDR2 FQNEAQ (reference sequence). The CDR3 coding sequence is TGTGCCAGCAGCTCAGGCGGAGCTAGCACAGATACGCAGTATTTT. Translation: CASSSGGASTDTQYF. Drawing the rest from reference TRBV7-9 and TRBJ2-3, the complete variable domain is DTGVSQNPRHKITKRGQNVTFRCDPISEHNRLYWYRQTLGQGPEFLTYFQNEAQLEKSRLLSDRFSAERPKGSFSTLEIQRTEQGDSAMYLCASSSGGASTDTQYFGPGTRLTVL.

DNA for the CDR3: TGTGCCAGCAGACGGTCGGGGGCCCGCACAGATACGCAGTATTTT. This encodes CASRRSGARTDTQYF. The chain carries TRBV2 and TRBJ2-3, with D possibly called TRBD1 or TRBD2 (6 bases each). Germline V CDR1 and CDR2: SNHLY, FYNNEI. V shed 6 bases and J shed 1 base, with 14 bases lying between them. The CDR3 loop spans 15 amino acids.

The gene calls are TRBV28 and TRBJ2-5; 9 positions match TRBD2. The V segment lost 7 bases and the J segment 4 bases; nucleotides outside the gene matches: 7. The CDR3 extends over 14 amino acids. Germline assignment: CDR1 MDHEN and CDR2 SYDVKM. Here the CDR3 DNA reads TGTGCCAGCACCATAGCGGGAGTTCTAGAGACCCAGTACTTC. This encodes CASTIAGVLETQYF.